This TCR beta chain was profiled in a study of blood T cells in healthy people across ages. Study-wide background: Per two T cells, template switching captured roughly one barcoded beta molecule.

J was trimmed by 10 bases and V by 4 bases; bases with no gene match: 7. CDR3 length: 13 residues. The V gene's germline CDR1 is SNHLY and CDR2 FYNNEI. This clonotype was detected a few times. A second about 6 to 11 cycle PCR used barcoded and J-beta primers. TCRdb reprocessed the 5' RACE reads with MiXCR, giving one entry per CDR3 protein. The sample shows about 1,800,000 distinct CDR3 sequences, 28% of them seen only once. Sequenced: blood. The gene calls are TRBV2 and TRBJ2-1; 7 nucleotides line up with TRBD2. This receptor was identified in a woman in her twenties or thirties in good health. The CDR3 bases are TGTGCCAGCAGTGCGGAGGGAGGGGAAGAGCAGTTCTTC. Its translation: CASSAEGGEEQFF.